The next 13 T cell receptor beta chains were all read from a single sample in a study of technical replicates of blood from several donors (TCRdb year 2017). The receptor library was made with the immunoSEQ multiplex PCR assay. The immuneACCESS repertoire file appears here via TCRdb, limited to in-frame rearrangements. These files lack a portion of the clones; in checked studies, under half of the deficit traces to unresolved V genes, and the cause of the others is not known. This sample is represented by roughly 68,000 clones; less than 98% of them were singletons. Together, the top ten hold 0.25% to 0.3% of the sample. Sequenced: T cells isolated from PBMCs. The origin of the receptors is a human donor in good health.

V and J are TRBV6-5 and TRBJ2-2; no clear D gene. The germline V gene has CDR1 MNHEY and CDR2 SVGAGI. The CDR3 loop spans 16 amino acids. V was cut by 0 bases and J by 1 base, with 9 bases left in between. The CDR3 coding sequence is TGTGCCAGCAGTTACTCCTTTCTAGGGAACACCGGGGAGCTGTTTTTT. Protein: CASSYSFLGNTGELFF.

J is TRBJ2-7 and V is TRBV6-5; 7 nucleotides align to TRBD1. V dropped 5 bases and J dropped 5; count of bases not matched to a gene: 9. CDR3 length: 14 amino acids. Germline CDR1 MNHEY, CDR2 SVGAGI. This CDR3 reads CASSMTGPRNEQYF. The CDR3 DNA sequence: TGTGCCAGCAGTATGACAGGGCCAAGGAACGAGCAGTACTTC.

V usage is TRBV19 and J usage is TRBJ1-4; D is ambiguous. Trimming removed 4 bases from V and 4 bases from J, with 10 bases in between. There are 14 residues in the CDR3. Germline V gene lookup returns CDR1 LNHDA and CDR2 SQIVND (reference sequence). The DNA for the CDR3 is TGTGCCAGTAGTAAGACTTTTATTAATGAAAAACTGTTTTTT. It encodes CASSKTFINEKLFF.

The rearrangement links TRBV6-5 to TRBJ2-5; TRBD2 matches at 9 bases. The CDR3 has 15 residues. In germline, CDR1 is MNHEY, CDR2 SVGAGI. J lost 4 bases, V lost 3 bases, and 6 bases had no gene match. CDR3 in DNA: TGTGCCAGCAGTTATGCCGGGACTAGCCGAGAGACCCAGTACTTC. As protein: CASSYAGTSRETQYF.

V and J are TRBV2 and TRBJ2-5; 9 nucleotides match TRBD1. From germline, CDR1 is SNHLY and CDR2 FYNNEI. The CDR3 extends over 15 amino acids. With 8 bases clipped from V and 3 bases from J, the junction kept 10 bases outside the gene matches. The CDR3 spells CASGSGGDREETQYF. For the CDR3, the DNA is TGTGCCAGCGGATCCGGAGGGGACAGGGAAGAGACCCAGTACTTC.

The chain carries TRBV2 and TRBJ2-7; 8 bases line up with TRBD2. The CDR3 length is 15 residues. Germline loops: CDR1 SNHLY, CDR2 FYNNEI. The junction had 10 bases not matched to a gene; V was cut back by 6 bases and J by 3 bases. Written as DNA, the CDR3 is TGTGCCAGCAGGATCGGGACTAGTCGCGTCTACGAGCAGTACTTC. This sequence encodes CASRIGTSRVYEQYF.

In its sample, this clone was seen once. The rearrangement joins TRBV7-2 to TRBJ1-2; D is possibly TRBD1 (5 bases). CDR1 and CDR2 from the germline V gene are SGHTA and FQGNSA. The length of the CDR3 is 14 residues. Trimming stripped 1 base from V and 8 bases from J, with 14 bases between. CDR3 nucleotides: TGTGCCAGCAGCTTAGTTGGTAGCGGGGCGGGCTACACCTTC. This gives the protein CASSLVGSGAGYTF.

The chain links TRBV13 to TRBJ2-7, with 13 bases matching TRBD2. This CDR3 region has 16 residues. Losses at the gene ends were 6 bases for V and 6 bases for J; bases not matched to a gene: 11. Germline V gene data show CDR1 as PRHDT and CDR2 as FYEKMQ (reference sequence). CDR3 amino acids: CASSQGLAGLGSEQYF. CDR3 bases: TGTGCCAGCAGTCAGGGACTAGCGGGACTGGGTAGCGAGCAGTACTTC.

The J gene is TRBJ1-1, the V gene TRBV28, with TRBD1 matching 7 bases. Germline values: CDR1 MDHEN, CDR2 SYDVKM. The J segment lost 3 bases and the V segment lost 2 bases, leaving 3 bases of the junction unmatched. CDR3 size: 14 residues. The CDR3 DNA follows: TGTGCCAGCAGTTTAATAACAGGGGACACTGAAGCTTTCTTT. Translated, it gives CASSLITGDTEAFF. Using reference TRBV28 and TRBJ1-1 for the parts outside the CDR3, the full variable domain is DVKVTQSSRYLVKRTGEKVFLECVQDMDHENMFWYRQDPGLGLRLIYFSYDVKMKEKGDIPEGYSVSREKKERFSLILESASTNQTSMYLCASSLITGDTEAFFGQGTRLTVV.

This clone was detected once. This chain links TRBV7-8 with TRBJ2-1; possibly TRBD1 for D (5 bases). V dropped 1 base and J dropped 0 bases, with 10 bases sitting between them. Germline lookup yields CDR1 SGHVS and CDR2 FQNEAQ. The CDR3 runs 16 residues. CDR3 sequence: CASSLGTGSSYNEQFF. The CDR3 region has the DNA TGTGCCAGCAGCTTAGGAACAGGAAGCTCCTACAATGAGCAGTTCTTC. The full variable domain, in which reference TRBV7-8 and TRBJ2-1 provide the parts outside the CDR3, is GAGVSQSPRYKVAKRGQDVALRCDPISGHVSLFWYQQALGQGPEFLTYFQNEAQLDKSGLPSDRFFAERPEGSVSTLKIQRTQQEDSAVYLCASSLGTGSSYNEQFFGPGTRLTVL.

The CDR3 loop is CASSALGANTGELFF. The CDR3, as DNA: TGTGCCAGCAGCGCCCTAGGGGCGAACACCGGGGAGCTGTTTTTT. The chain uses TRBV9 and TRBJ2-2; D may be TRBD1 (5 bases). V was clipped by 3 bases and J by 0 bases, with 9 bases between them. Germline-derived CDR1 and CDR2 are SGDLS and YYNGEE. This CDR3 has 15 amino acids.

The CDR3 coding sequence is TGCGCCAGCAGCCCCGCAGGGGACAGTACTGAAGCTTTCTTT. Translated: CASSPAGDSTEAFF. The chain carries TRBV5-1 and TRBJ1-1; 7 bases are shared with TRBD1. J gave up 5 bases and V 4 bases, and 8 bases lay outside the gene matches. The CDR3 has 14 amino acids. CDR1 SGHRS and CDR2 YFSETQ come from the germline V gene.

This chain joins TRBV28 and TRBJ2-7; D might be TRBD2 (5 bases). Germline CDR1 MDHEN, CDR2 SYDVKM. This CDR3 region has 16 residues. The ends were cut back, 6 bases at V and 1 base at J, with 19 bases in the middle. The DNA of the CDR3 is TGTGCCAGCAGGGGTCTTGGAAGCGGATATTCCTACGAGCAGTACTTC. Its protein is CASRGLGSGYSYEQYF.